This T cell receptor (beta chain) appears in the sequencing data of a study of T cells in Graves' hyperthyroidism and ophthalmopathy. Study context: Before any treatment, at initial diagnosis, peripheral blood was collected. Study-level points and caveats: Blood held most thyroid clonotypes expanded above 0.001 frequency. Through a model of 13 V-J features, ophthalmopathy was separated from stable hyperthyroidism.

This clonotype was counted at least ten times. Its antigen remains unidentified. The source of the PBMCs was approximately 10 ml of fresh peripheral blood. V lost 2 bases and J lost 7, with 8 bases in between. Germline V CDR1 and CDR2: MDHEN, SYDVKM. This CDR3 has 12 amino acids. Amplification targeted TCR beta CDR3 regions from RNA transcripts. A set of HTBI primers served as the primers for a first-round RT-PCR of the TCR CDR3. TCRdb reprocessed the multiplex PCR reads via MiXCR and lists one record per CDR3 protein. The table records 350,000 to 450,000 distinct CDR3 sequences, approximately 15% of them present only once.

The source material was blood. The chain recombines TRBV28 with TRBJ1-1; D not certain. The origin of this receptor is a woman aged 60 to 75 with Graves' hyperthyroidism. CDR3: CASSLLDLEAFF. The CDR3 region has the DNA TGTGCCAGCAGTTTACTGGACCTTGAAGCTTTCTTT.